What follows describes a single T cell receptor (beta chain). Its antigen is as yet unknown. Second-dose intervals of approximately 4 or approximately 12 weeks were pooled. These data originate in a study of T cell responses to AZD1222 COVID-19 vaccine. Regarding the study as a whole: Spike was spanned by vaccine-associated CD4 TCRs, which were dominant at 160-218 and 743-854. Within unmutated variant regions lay the reported targets of nearly half of spike-specific TCRs.

Method: immunoSEQ multiplex PCR; TCRdb's copy keeps in-frame clones and lacks some. Of about 140,000 clones listed, 80% to 95% are singletons. This material consisted of peripheral blood, taken 28 days after the second AZD1222 dose. This TCR derives from an adult who received the AZD1222 COVID-19 vaccine.

For the CDR3, the DNA is TGCGCCAGCAGTGGGGCCGGGACAGTCAATAATTCACCCCTCCACTTT. Amino acids: CASSGAGTVNNSPLHF. The chain uses TRBV10-2 and TRBJ1-6; TRBD1 aligns across 7 bases. The V segment lost 4 bases and the J segment 5 bases; nucleotides outside the gene matches: 8. The CDR3 runs to 16 residues. The germline V gene has CDR1 WSHSY and CDR2 SAAADI.